This TCR beta chain comes out of a study of blood T cells in healthy people across ages. General study points: More naive CD4+ cells and higher diversity marked long-lived donors relative to aged donors.

This clonotype was observed a few times. What it binds is not known. Approximately 10 milliliters of peripheral blood were drawn from each donor into EDTA-treated tubes. Through a sample-barcoded 5' primer and a J-beta primer mix, a second PCR was run for roughly 7 to 11 cycles. TCRdb re-called the 5' RACE reads with MiXCR, one entry per CDR3 protein. The sample carries around 940,000 distinct CDR3 sequences, roughly 50% recorded once. From germline, CDR1 is MNHEY and CDR2 SVGEGT. CDR3 size: 18 residues. Losses at the gene ends were 0 bases for V and 4 bases for J; bases not matched to a gene: 13. The source is a woman aged 60 to 75 in good health. V gene TRBV6-2 or TRBV6-3 combines with J gene TRBJ1-2; 8 bases fit TRBD1. The sample was blood. The CDR3 sequence: CASSYSNRGGSRIYGYTF. CDR3 DNA sequence: TGTGCCAGCAGTTACTCGAACAGGGGGGGCTCGAGGATCTATGGCTACACCTTC.